This TCR beta chain was identified during a study of Graves' ophthalmopathy and Graves' hyperthyroidism. Study-level results: Most thyroid clonotypes expanded beyond 0.001 frequency were also found in blood. The model forecast ophthalmopathy progression, reaching roughly 71% sensitivity and approximately 72% specificity.

The authors amplified TCR beta CDR3 regions from RNA transcripts. The first round was an RT-PCR with HTBI primers, and the second round was a multiplex PCR. TCRdb processed the multiplex PCR reads anew with MiXCR; each CDR3 protein has one entry. This sample has a few hundred thousand distinct CDR3 sequences, with roughly 16% found just once. A diagnosis was made from clinical symptoms together with serum thyroxine, TRAb, thyroid ultrasound and orbital computed tomography. The authors isolated PBMCs from around 10 ml of fresh peripheral blood. Germline CDR1 reads SGDLS; CDR2 reads YYNGEE. This CDR3 region has 14 residues. V was cut by 1 base and J by 7 bases, with 12 bases left in between. Many counts were recorded for this clonotype. Its antigen is currently unknown.

The origin of this receptor is an adult man with Graves' ophthalmopathy. The rearrangement joins TRBV9 to TRBJ1-5, with a weak D call TRBD1 (6 bases). Sequenced sample: peripheral blood. The CDR3 is CASSVTGFGQPQHF. The CDR3 bases are TGTGCCAGCAGCGTAACAGGGTTCGGACAGCCCCAGCATTTT.